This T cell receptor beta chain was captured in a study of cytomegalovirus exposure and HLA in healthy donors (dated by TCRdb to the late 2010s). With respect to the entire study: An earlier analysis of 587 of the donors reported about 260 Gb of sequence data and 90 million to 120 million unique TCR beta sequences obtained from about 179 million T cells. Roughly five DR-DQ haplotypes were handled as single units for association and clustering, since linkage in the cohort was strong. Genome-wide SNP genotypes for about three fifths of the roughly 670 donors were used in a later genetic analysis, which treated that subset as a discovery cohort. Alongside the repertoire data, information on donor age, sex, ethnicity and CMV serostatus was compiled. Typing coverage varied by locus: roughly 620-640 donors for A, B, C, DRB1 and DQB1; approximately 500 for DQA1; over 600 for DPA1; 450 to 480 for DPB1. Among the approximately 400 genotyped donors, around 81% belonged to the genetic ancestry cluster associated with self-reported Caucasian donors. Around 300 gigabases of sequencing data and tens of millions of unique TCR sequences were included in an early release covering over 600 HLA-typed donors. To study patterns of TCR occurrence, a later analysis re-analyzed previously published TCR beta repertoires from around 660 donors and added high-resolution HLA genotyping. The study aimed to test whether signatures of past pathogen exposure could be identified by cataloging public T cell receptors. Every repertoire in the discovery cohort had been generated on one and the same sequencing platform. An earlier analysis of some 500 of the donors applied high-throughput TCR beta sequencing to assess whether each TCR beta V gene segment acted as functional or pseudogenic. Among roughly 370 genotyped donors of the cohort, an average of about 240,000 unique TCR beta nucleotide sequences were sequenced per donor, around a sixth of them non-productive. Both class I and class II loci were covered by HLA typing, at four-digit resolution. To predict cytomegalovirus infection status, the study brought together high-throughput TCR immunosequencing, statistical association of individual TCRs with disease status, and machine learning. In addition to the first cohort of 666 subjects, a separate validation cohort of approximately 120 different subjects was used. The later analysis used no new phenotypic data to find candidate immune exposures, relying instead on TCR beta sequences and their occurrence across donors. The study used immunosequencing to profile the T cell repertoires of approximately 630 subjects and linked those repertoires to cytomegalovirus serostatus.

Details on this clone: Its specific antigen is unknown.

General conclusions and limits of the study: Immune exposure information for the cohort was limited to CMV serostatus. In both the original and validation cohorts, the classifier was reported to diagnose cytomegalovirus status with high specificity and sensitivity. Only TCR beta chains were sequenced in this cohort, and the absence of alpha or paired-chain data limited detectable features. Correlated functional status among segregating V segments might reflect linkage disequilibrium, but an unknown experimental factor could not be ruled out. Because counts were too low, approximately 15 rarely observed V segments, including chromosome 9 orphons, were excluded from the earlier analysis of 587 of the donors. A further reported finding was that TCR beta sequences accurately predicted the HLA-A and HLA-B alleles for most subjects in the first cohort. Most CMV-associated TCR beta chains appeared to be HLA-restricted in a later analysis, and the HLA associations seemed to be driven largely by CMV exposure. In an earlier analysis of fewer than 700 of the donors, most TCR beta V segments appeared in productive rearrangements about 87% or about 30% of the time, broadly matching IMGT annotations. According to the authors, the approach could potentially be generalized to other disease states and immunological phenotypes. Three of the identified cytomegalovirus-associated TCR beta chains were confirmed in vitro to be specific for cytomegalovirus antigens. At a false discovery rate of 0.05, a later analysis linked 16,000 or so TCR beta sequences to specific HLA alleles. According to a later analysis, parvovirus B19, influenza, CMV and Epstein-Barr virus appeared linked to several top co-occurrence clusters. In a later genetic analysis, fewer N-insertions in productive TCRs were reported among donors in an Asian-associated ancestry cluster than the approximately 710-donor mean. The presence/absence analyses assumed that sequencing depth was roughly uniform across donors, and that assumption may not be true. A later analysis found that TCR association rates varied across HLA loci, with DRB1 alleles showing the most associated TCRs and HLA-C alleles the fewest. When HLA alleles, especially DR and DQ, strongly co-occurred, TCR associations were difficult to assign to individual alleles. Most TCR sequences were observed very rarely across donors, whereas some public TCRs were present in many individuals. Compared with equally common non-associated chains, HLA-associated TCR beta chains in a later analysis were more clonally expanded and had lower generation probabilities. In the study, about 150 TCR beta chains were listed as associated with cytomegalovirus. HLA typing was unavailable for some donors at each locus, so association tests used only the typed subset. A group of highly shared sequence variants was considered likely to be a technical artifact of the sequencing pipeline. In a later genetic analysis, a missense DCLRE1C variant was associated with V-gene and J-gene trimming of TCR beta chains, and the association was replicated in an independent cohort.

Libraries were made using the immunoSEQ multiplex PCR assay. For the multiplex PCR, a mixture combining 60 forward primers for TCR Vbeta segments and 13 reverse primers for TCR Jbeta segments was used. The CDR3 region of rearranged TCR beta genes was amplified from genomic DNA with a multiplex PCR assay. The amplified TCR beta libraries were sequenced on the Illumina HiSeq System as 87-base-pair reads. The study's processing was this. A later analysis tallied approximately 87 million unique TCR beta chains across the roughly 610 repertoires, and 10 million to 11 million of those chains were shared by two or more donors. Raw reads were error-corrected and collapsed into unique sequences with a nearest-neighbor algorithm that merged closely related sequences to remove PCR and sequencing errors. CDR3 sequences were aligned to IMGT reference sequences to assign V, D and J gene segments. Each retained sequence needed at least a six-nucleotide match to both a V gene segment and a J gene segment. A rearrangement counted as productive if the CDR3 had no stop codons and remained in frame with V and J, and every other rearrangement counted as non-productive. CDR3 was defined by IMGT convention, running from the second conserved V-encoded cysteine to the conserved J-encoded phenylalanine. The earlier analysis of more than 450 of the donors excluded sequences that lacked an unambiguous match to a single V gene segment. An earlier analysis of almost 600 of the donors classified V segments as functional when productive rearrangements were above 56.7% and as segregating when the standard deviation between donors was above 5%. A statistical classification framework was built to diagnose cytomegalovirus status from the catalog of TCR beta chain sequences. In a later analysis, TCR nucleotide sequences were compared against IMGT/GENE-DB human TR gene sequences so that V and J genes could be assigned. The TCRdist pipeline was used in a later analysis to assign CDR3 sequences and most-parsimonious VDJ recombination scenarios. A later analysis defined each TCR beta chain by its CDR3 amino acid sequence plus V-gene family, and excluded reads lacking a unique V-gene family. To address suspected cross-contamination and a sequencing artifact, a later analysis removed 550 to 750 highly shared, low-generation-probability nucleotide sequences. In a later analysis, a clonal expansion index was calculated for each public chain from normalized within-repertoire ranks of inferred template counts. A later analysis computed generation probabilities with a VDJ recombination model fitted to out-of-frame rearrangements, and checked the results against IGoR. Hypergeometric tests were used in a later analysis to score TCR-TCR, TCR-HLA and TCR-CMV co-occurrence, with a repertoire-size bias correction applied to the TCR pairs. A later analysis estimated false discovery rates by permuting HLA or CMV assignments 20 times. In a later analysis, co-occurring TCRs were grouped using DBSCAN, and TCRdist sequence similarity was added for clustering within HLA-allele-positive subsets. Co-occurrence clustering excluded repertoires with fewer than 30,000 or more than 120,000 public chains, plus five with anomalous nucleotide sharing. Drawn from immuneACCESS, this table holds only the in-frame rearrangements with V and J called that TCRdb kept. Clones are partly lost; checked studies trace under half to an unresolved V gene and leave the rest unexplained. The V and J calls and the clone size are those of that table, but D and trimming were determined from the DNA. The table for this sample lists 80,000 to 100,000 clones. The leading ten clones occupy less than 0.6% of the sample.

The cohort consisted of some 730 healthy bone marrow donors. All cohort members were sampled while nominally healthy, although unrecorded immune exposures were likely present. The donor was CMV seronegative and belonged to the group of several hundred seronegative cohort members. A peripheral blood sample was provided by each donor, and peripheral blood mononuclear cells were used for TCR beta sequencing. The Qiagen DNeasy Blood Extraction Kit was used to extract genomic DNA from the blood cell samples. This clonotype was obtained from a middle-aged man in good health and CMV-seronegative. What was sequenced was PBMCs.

The CDR3 region reads CASSTQDRGGGANVLTF. The nucleotides are TGTGCCAGTAGTACCCAGGACAGGGGGGGTGGGGCCAACGTCCTGACTTTC. The chain couples TRBV19 to TRBJ2-6; a stretch of 10 junction bases matches TRBD1. After removal of 4 bases from V and 3 bases from J, the junction retains 6 bases not matched to a gene. As encoded in the germline V gene (reference sequence), CDR1 is LNHDA while CDR2 is SQIVND. From the cysteine through the phenylalanine, the CDR3 covers 17 amino acids. Only the CDR3 portion is preserved as DNA: 51 bases, with reading frame beginning at the first base.